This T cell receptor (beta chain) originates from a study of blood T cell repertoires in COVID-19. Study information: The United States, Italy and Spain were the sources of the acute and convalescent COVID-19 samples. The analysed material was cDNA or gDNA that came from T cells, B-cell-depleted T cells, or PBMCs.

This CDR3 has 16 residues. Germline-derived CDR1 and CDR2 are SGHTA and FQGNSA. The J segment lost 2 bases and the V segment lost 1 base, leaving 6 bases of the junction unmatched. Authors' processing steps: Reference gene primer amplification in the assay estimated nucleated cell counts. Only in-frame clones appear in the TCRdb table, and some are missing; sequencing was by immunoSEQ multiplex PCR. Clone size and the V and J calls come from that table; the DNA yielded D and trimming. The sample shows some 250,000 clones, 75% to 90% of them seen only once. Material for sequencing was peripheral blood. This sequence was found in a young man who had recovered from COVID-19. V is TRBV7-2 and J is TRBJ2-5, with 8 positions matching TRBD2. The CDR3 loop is CASSLEGGGSQETQYF. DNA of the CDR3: TGTGCCAGCAGCTTAGAAGGCGGGGGGTCGCAAGAGACCCAGTACTTC.